Below, 5 T cell receptor beta chains from the same sample are listed, as sequenced in a study of T-cell memory formation after mild COVID-19. Each CDR3 protein gets one entry after TCRdb re-called the 5' RACE reads with MiXCR. The repertoire holds hundreds of thousands of distinct CDR3 sequences, with 15% to 20% as singletons. Material for sequencing was PBMCs or a T cell subset sorted from them (not recorded which). These receptors were obtained from a man aged 18 to 30 who had mild COVID-19 (a few samples of this study predate the infection). Cell type and time point are not known.

The chain joins TRBV4-3 to TRBJ2-7; perhaps TRBD2 as D (6 bases). The CDR3 totals 15 residues. Germline V gene data show CDR1 as LGHNA and CDR2 as YSLEER. Between the trimmed V and J ends, which lost 0 bases and 3 bases, there was a span of 12 bases. CDR3 in amino acids: CASSQDFSGYYEQYF. CDR3 DNA: TGCGCCAGCAGCCAAGATTTTAGCGGCTACTACGAGCAGTACTTC.

This clonotype occurred many times. V and J are TRBV6-6 and TRBJ1-5; maybe TRBD1 (6 bases). Trimming cost V 5 bases and J 3 bases, with 11 bases left between them. Germline CDR1 is MNHNY and CDR2 is SVGAGI (reference sequence). The CDR3 sequence is 14 residues long. The DNA for the CDR3 is TGTGCCAGCAGTCATGGACAGCTCAATCAGCCCCAGCATTTT. Its protein product is CASSHGQLNQPQHF.

The V and J genes are TRBV5-1 and TRBJ1-1; the D is unclear. The CDR3 is made up of 16 amino acids. The V end was cut by 2 bases, the J end by 0 bases, with 14 bases between. CDR1 and CDR2 from the germline V gene are SGHRS and YFSETQ. The CDR3 sequence: CASSLRQAFMNTEAFF. The CDR3 DNA sequence: TGCGCCAGCAGCTTACGGCAAGCCTTCATGAACACTGAAGCTTTCTTT.

The rearrangement links TRBV6-6 to TRBJ1-2; possible D gene TRBD1, 6 bases. Germline V gene lookup returns CDR1 MNHNY and CDR2 SVGAGI (reference sequence). CDR3 length: 16 amino acids. V gave up 0 bases and J gave up 4 bases, with 15 bases separating them. CDR3 protein: CASSYSQQGMGYGYTF. In nucleotides, the CDR3 is TGTGCCAGCAGTTACTCCCAACAGGGTATGGGCTATGGCTACACCTTC.

DNA for the CDR3: TGTGCCAGCAGTTCGCCGGGACAGGGGACCTACGAGCAGTACTTC. It yields the protein CASSSPGQGTYEQYF. The chain joins TRBV5-6 to TRBJ2-7; 10 bases are shared with TRBD1. The V gene end was trimmed by 5 bases and the J gene end by 2 bases; junction bases not matched to a gene: 7. The germline gives CDR1 SGHDT, CDR2 YYEEEE. The CDR3 loop spans 15 amino acids.